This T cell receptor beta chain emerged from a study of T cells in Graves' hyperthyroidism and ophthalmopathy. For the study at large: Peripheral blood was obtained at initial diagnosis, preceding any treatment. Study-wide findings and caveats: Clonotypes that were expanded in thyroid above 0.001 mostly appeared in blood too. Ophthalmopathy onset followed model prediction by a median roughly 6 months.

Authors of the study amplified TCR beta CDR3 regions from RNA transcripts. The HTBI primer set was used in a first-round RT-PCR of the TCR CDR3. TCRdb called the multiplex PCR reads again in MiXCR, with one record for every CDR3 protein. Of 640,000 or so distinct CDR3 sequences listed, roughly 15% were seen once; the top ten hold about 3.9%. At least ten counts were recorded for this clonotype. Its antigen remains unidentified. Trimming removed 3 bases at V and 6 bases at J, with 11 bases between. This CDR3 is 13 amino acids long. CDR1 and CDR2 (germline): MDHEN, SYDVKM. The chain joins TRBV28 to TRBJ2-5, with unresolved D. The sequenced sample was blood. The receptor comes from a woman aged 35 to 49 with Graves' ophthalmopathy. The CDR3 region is CASSFGQLKTQYF. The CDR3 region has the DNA TGTGCCAGCAGTTTTGGGCAGCTAAAGACCCAGTACTTC.